This is a list of T cell receptor beta chains from one sample in a study of blood T cell repertoires in COVID-19. Profiling relied on immunoSEQ multiplex PCR, and the TCRdb table lists in-frame clones only, not all of them. The data hold 90,000 or so clones, with roughly 90% observed a single time. Sequencing input: peripheral blood. The receptors were sampled from a man aged 55 to 70 with acute or convalescent COVID-19. Both conserved end residues are part of each CDR3. A D gene is named only where the DNA matches it firmly. The size entry is marked missing in some rows and otherwise reads once, few, many or a size class.

>TRBV11-2|TRBJ2-2|.|.
TGTGCCAGCAGCTTAGGAGTGTTAAGTGCGAACACCGGGGAGCTGTTTTTT
CASSLGVLSANTGELFF
>TRBV21-1|TRBJ2-2|.|.
TGTGCCAGCAGCAACAACTCCCTAGTCCCGAACACCGGGGAGCTGTTTTTT
CASSNNSLVPNTGELFF
>TRBV4-2|TRBJ2-7|few|.
TGTGCCAGCAGCCTAACCGGGGATACCTACGAGCAGTACTTC
CASSLTGDTYEQYF
>TRBV29-1|TRBJ1-3|.|.
TGCAGCGTTGTATCGGGGAACACCATATATTTT
CSVVSGNTIYF
>TRBV18|TRBJ2-3|.|.
TGTGCCAGCTCACCGCTGGCAGATACCACAGATACGCAGTATTTT
CASSPLADTTDTQYF
>TRBV12-3/TRBV12-4|TRBJ1-2|.|TRBD1
TGTGCCAGCAGTCCAACAGGGGGGGAAGGCTACACCTTC
CASSPTGGEGYTF
>TRBV5-1|TRBJ2-7|.|TRBD1
TGCGCCAGCAGCTTGGGACAGGGTCCCTACGAGCAGTACTTC
CASSLGQGPYEQYF
>TRBV11-3|TRBJ2-3|.|TRBD2
TGTGCCAGCAGCTTGGGGACTAGCGGGAGAAAAACCACAGATACGCAGTATTTT
CASSLGTSGRKTTDTQYF
>TRBV19|TRBJ1-2|many|.
TGTGCCAGTAGTATAGTCTCCGGCGACGGGGGCTACACCTTC
CASSIVSGDGGYTF
>TRBV11-3|TRBJ1-4|few|.
TGTGCCAGCAGCCCGTCGGGAGGAGTGAACGCAACTAATGAAAAACTGTTTTTT
CASSPSGGVNATNEKLFF
>TRBV7-9|TRBJ1-1|.|.
TGTGCCAGCAGCTTAGTTAGCGGACACCAAAACACTGAAGCTTTCTTT
CASSLVSGHQNTEAFF
>TRBV5-1|TRBJ2-2|.|TRBD1
TGCGCCAGCAGCTTGAGACAGGGGACGAACACCGGGGAGCTGTTTTTT
CASSLRQGTNTGELFF
>TRBV5-1|TRBJ2-3|.|.
TGCGCCAGCAGCTTGGTTGATCTTGGCGATACGCAGTATTTT
CASSLVDLGDTQYF
>TRBV10-3|TRBJ1-2|.|TRBD1
TGTGCCATTACCGGGACAGAAGGCTACACCTTC
CAITGTEGYTF
>TRBV9|TRBJ2-5|once|.
TGTGCCAGCAGCGTAATCGGAGGAGTACCTGAGACCCAGTACTTC
CASSVIGGVPETQYF
>TRBV5-1|TRBJ1-4|once|TRBD1
TGCGCCAGCAGATCGCAGGGGGGCAATGAAAAACTGTTTTTT
CASRSQGGNEKLFF
>TRBV9|TRBJ2-6|.|.
TGTGCCAGCAGCAGGGACCCAACAGGGTCCTACTCTGGGGCCAACGTCCTGACTTTC
CASSRDPTGSYSGANVLTF
>TRBV30|TRBJ1-5|.|TRBD1
TGTGCCTGGAGTGGGACAGGTAGTTATAGCAATCAGCCCCAGCATTTT
CAWSGTGSYSNQPQHF
>TRBV5-4|TRBJ2-7|few|.
TGTGCCAGCAGCAAGGACGGGGGCTACGAGCAGTACTTC
CASSKDGGYEQYF
>TRBV9|TRBJ1-2|.|.
TGTGCCAGCAGCGTAGGCCGGTATAACTATGGCTACACCTTC
CASSVGRYNYGYTF
>TRBV4-2|TRBJ2-1|.|.
TGTGCCAGCAGCCAAGATAAGCTATACAATGAGCAGTTCTTC
CASSQDKLYNEQFF
>TRBV30|TRBJ1-4|.|.
TGTGCCTGGAGTACGGCGGGGGAAAAACTGTTTTTT
CAWSTAGEKLFF
>TRBV15|TRBJ1-2|.|.
TGTGCCACCAGCAGAGATAGAACAGTCGGCGGCTACACCTTC
CATSRDRTVGGYTF
>TRBV5-1|TRBJ2-2|.|TRBD2
TGCGCCAGCACCAAACTAGCGTGGGACACCGGGGAGCTGTTTTTT
CASTKLAWDTGELFF
>TRBV30|TRBJ2-2|.|TRBD2
TGTGCCTGGATCCCGAGCGGGGTTGGCACCGGGGAGCTGTTTTTT
CAWIPSGVGTGELFF
>TRBV15|TRBJ1-4|.|TRBD1
TGTGCCACCAGCGGTAGGGGACAGGGAAATGAAAAACTGTTTTTT
CATSGRGQGNEKLFF
>TRBV12-5|TRBJ1-6|once|.
TGTGCTAGTGCCTTAGGGGATTATAATTCACCCCTCCACTTT
CASALGDYNSPLHF
>TRBV11-2|TRBJ1-4|.|.
TGTGCCAGCAGCCCCGCCGGTGCAACTAATGAAAAACTGTTTTTT
CASSPAGATNEKLFF
>TRBV27|TRBJ2-7|.|TRBD2
TGTGCCAGCAGTTTTTCACTTGCGGGGGGGCCGCGGGAGCAGTACTTC
CASSFSLAGGPREQYF
>TRBV5-1|TRBJ2-2|.|TRBD2
TGCGCCAGCCACCAGGGAGGGAGGAACACCGGGGAGCTGTTTTTT
CASHQGGRNTGELFF
>TRBV5-8|TRBJ1-1|.|.
TGTGCCAGCACCAAACAGGTGATGAACACTGAAGCTTTCTTT
CASTKQVMNTEAFF
>TRBV5-6|TRBJ1-1|.|.
TGTGCCAGCAGCTGGGATCAGGGGCCTGAAGCTTTCTTT
CASSWDQGPEAFF
>TRBV2|TRBJ2-2|.|TRBD2
TGTGCCAGCTGGATAGCGGGAGGGAAGAACACCGGGGAGCTGTTTTTT
CASWIAGGKNTGELFF
>TRBV4-3|TRBJ2-3|.|.
TGCGCCAGCAGCCAAGATCTTCGGGCAGGGGGGACAGATACGCAGTATTTT
CASSQDLRAGGTDTQYF
>TRBV7-9|TRBJ1-2|.|TRBD1
TGTGCCAGCAGTATACAGGGGGAGAGCTATGGCTACACCTTC
CASSIQGESYGYTF
>TRBV5-1|TRBJ1-2|.|TRBD1
TGCGCCAGCAGCTTGGATTCAGGGGGCTCTTCCGGCTACACCTTC
CASSLDSGGSSGYTF
>TRBV4-1|TRBJ1-5|.|TRBD1
TGCGCCAGCAGCCCAATCCGGGACAGGGGGAGGTTAGGTTCCCCCCAGCATTTT
CASSPIRDRGRLGSPQHF
>TRBV3-1/TRBV3-2|TRBJ2-1|.|.
TGTGCCAGCAGCCCGCTGGGCGCGTACAATGAGCAGTTCTTC
CASSPLGAYNEQFF
>TRBV6-1|TRBJ1-1|.|.
TGTGCCAGCAGTGAGGGCAGACGCACTGAAGCTTTCTTT
CASSEGRRTEAFF
>TRBV6-1|TRBJ1-5|.|.
TGTGCCAGCAGTGAAATTACAGCAGATCAGCCCCAGCATTTT
CASSEITADQPQHF
>TRBV15|TRBJ2-3|.|.
TGTGCCACCAGTCGCGGGTGGTCGGATACGCAGTATTTT
CATSRGWSDTQYF
>TRBV7-2|TRBJ2-7|few|.
TGTGCCAGCAGCTCGCAGAGTTTACTAACCCACGAGCAGTACTTC
CASSSQSLLTHEQYF
>TRBV7-8|TRBJ2-7|.|.
TGTGCCAGCAGCCGTACAGGGCCCACCTCCTACGAGCAGTACTTC
CASSRTGPTSYEQYF
>TRBV3-1/TRBV3-2|TRBJ2-6|.|TRBD1
TGTGCCAGCAGCCTACTAAGACAGGGCCCGAGCTCTGGGGCCAACGTCCTGACTTTC
CASSLLRQGPSSGANVLTF